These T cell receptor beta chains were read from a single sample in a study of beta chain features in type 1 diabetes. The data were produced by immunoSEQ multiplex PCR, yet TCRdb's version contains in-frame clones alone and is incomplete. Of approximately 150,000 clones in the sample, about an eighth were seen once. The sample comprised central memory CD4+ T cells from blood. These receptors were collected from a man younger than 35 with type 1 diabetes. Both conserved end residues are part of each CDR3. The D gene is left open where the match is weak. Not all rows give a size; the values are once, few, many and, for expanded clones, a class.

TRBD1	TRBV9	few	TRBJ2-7	TGTGCCAGCAGCTCTCCGGGACAGGGGGTCGACGAGCAGTACTTC	CASSSPGQGVDEQYF
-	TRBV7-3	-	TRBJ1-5	TGTGCCAGCAGCTATGATAGCAATCAGCCCCAGCATTTT	CASSYDSNQPQHF
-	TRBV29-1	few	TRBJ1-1	TGCAGCGCCTCTACAGGGCCCGACACTGAAGCTTTCTTT	CSASTGPDTEAFF
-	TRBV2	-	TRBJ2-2	TGTGCCAGCAGTCCCCTGAGTAGCCCGGGGACCGGGGAGCTGTTTTTT	CASSPLSSPGTGELFF
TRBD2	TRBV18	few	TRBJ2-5	TGTGCCAGCTCACCACTTACTAGCGGCGGTGAGACCCAGTACTTC	CASSPLTSGGETQYF
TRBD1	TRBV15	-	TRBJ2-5	TGTGCCACCACCTCAAGGACAGGGGTAATAGGAGAGACCCAGTACTTC	CATTSRTGVIGETQYF
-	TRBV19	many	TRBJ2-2	TGTGCCAGTAGTATAGCTGCGCGGACCGGGGAGCTGTTTTTT	CASSIAARTGELFF
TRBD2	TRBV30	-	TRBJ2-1	TGTGCCTGGAGAAGGCGGGGGAATTCGAACGGTGAGCAGTTCTTC	CAWRRRGNSNGEQFF
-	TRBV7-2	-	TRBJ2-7	TGTGCCAGCAGCCCTAGGGGGGCGTCCTACGAGCAGTACTTC	CASSPRGASYEQYF
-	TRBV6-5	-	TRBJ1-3	TGTGCCAGCAGTTACTCTGCCGAGAACACCATATATTTT	CASSYSAENTIYF
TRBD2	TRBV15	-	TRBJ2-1	TGTGCCACCAGCACTGAAAGGACTAGCGATAACGGGCAGGTCTTC	CATSTERTSDNGQVF
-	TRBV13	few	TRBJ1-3	TGTGCCAGCAGCCCCCAGACAGAAATATTCTCTGGAAACACCATATATTTT	CASSPQTEIFSGNTIYF
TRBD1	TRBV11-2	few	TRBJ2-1	TGTGCCAGCAGCTTGGGGACAGGGTCCCACAATGAGCAGTTCTTC	CASSLGTGSHNEQFF
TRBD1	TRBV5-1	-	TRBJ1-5	TGCGCCAGCAGCTTCGGACAGGGGCAGCCCCAGCATTTT	CASSFGQGQPQHF
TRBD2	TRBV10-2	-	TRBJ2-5	TGCGCCGGTAGCGGGGGATTACAAGAGACCCAGTACTTC	CAGSGGLQETQYF
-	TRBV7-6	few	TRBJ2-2	TGTGCCAGCAGCCAAAGACCTTTAGGACAGAACACCGGGGAGCTGTTTTTT	CASSQRPLGQNTGELFF
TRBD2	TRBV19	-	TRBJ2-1	TGTGCCAGTAGCACCGGGGGGACTTACAATGAGCAGTTCTTC	CASSTGGTYNEQFF
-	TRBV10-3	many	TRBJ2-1	TGTGCCATCAGTGATTTGTCAGGGGCCACAGACAATGAGCAGTTCTTC	CAISDLSGATDNEQFF
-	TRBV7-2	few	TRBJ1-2	TGTGCCAGCAGCGACACAGGGTCCTATGGCTACACCTTC	CASSDTGSYGYTF
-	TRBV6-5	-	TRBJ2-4	TGTGCCAGCAGTAAACAGGGTTTGGCCAAAAACATTCAGTACTTC	CASSKQGLAKNIQYF
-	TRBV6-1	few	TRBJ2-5	TGTGCCAGCAGTGGGACATACAAAGAGACCCAGTACTTC	CASSGTYKETQYF
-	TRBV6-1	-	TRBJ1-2	TGTGCCAGCAGTGAATTGAAGTCAGGGCTGCTTCGGGGTGGCTACACCTTC	CASSELKSGLLRGGYTF
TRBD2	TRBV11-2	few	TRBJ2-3	TGTGCCAGCAGCTCCGATCTAGCGGGGGGTTTGAATACGCAGTATTTT	CASSSDLAGGLNTQYF
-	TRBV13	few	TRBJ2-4	TGTGCCAGCAACCCCCTCGGGGGAGGGGGATCCAAAAACATTCAGTACTTC	CASNPLGGGGSKNIQYF
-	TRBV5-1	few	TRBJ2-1	TGCGCCAGCAGCGGCCATGCGGGTCTTTACAATGAGCAGTTCTTC	CASSGHAGLYNEQFF
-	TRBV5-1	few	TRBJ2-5	TGCGCCAGCAGAAAACTAGAGAGGGAGACCCAGTACTTC	CASRKLERETQYF
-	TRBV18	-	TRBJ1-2	TGTGCCAGCTCACCACAGGGCCCGGGCCAGTTCTCCCTTTATGGCTACACCTTC	CASSPQGPGQFSLYGYTF
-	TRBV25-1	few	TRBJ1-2	TGTGCCAGCAGTGCATCTTGGTTGGAAGCTAACTATGGCTACACCTTC	CASSASWLEANYGYTF
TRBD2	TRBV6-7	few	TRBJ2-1	TGTGCCAGCAGTACTAAAAGCGGGGATTCGTCCTACAATGAGCAGTTCTTC	CASSTKSGDSSYNEQFF
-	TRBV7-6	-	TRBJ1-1	TGTGCCAGCAGCTTAGACCCAGGGGCAGGAGCTTTCTTT	CASSLDPGAGAFF
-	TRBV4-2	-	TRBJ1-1	TGTGCCAGCAGCCAAGAAGGGGGTTACACTGAAGCTTTCTTT	CASSQEGGYTEAFF
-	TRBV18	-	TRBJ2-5	TGTGCCAGCTCACCACCGGCCCTTAAAGAGACCCAGTACTTC	CASSPPALKETQYF
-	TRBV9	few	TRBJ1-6	TGTGCCAGCAGCGTAGAGCCAGCTCCTAATTCACCCCTCCACTTT	CASSVEPAPNSPLHF
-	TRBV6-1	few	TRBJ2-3	TGTGCCAGCAGATCCGACGGCACAGATACGCAGTATTTT	CASRSDGTDTQYF
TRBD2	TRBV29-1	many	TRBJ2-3	TGCAGCACTTCTGCTAGCGGGGGCCTCACAGATACGCAGTATTTT	CSTSASGGLTDTQYF
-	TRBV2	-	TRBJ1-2	TGTGCCAGCAGTGAAACAAAAGTGACGTTCTTC	CASSETKVTFF
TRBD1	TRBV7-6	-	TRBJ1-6	TGTGCCAGCAGCTCCACCGGGACAGCATATTCACCCCTCCACTTT	CASSSTGTAYSPLHF
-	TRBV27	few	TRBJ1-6	TGTGCCAGCAGTCCGGACGGAATTCTTTCACCCCTCCACTTT	CASSPDGILSPLHF
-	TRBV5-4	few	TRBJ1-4	TGTGCCAGCAGCTTTATGCCTATGCGCGGGGGATTTGGTGATGAAAAACTGTTTTTT	CASSFMPMRGGFGDEKLFF
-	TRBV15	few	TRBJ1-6	TGTGCCACCAGCAGGATACCACTCGGGGCCCAAAATTCACCCCTCCACTTT	CATSRIPLGAQNSPLHF
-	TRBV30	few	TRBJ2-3	TGTGCCTGGAGTAAGGCGGGGGCCATCACAGATACGCAGTATTTT	CAWSKAGAITDTQYF
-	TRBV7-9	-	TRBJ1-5	TGTGCCAGCAGCTTAGGGCAGGATAATCAGCCCCAGCATTTT	CASSLGQDNQPQHF